This TCR beta chain was obtained from a study of T cell changes during pregnancy in multiple sclerosis. This CDR3 region has 16 residues. The V gene's germline CDR1 is MNHEY and CDR2 SVGAGI. With 4 bases clipped from V and 8 bases from J, the junction kept 15 bases outside the gene matches. TCRdb's copy holds only in-frame clones and misses some; the assay was immunoSEQ multiplex PCR. This table holds about 61,000 clones, over 80% found once. The chain combines TRBV6-5 with TRBJ1-1; 8 bases are a match to TRBD1. The receptor was derived from a female donor in good health, enrolled as a control in a pregnancy study. Specimen: peripheral blood, collected in the first trimester of pregnancy. CDR3 DNA: TGTGCCAGCAGTTCGGGCCGATTCGACAGGGGCCACGAAGCTTTCTTT. Translated: CASSSGRFDRGHEAFF.